This entry describes one T cell receptor (beta chain). The sample comes from a study of blood T cell repertoires in COVID-19. Turning to the study itself: The United States, Italy and Spain were the sources of the acute and convalescent COVID-19 samples.

The protocol was immunoSEQ multiplex PCR, while the TCRdb copy is restricted to in-frame clones and leaves out a portion. The sample includes approximately 500,000 clones, approximately 85% of them seen just once. Sequenced sample: peripheral blood. The sequence came from a human donor in a cohort sampled during active COVID-19.

CDR3 residues: CASSVSVMYYNEQFF. The CDR3 region has the DNA TGTGCCAGTAGTGTATCGGTGATGTACTACAATGAGCAGTTCTTC. The rearrangement joins TRBV19 to TRBJ2-1; D remains ambiguous. The V end lost 5 bases, the J end lost 3 bases, and 14 bases lay between the germline ends. This CDR3 spans 15 amino acids. Germline CDR1 is LNHDA and CDR2 is SQIVND (reference sequence).